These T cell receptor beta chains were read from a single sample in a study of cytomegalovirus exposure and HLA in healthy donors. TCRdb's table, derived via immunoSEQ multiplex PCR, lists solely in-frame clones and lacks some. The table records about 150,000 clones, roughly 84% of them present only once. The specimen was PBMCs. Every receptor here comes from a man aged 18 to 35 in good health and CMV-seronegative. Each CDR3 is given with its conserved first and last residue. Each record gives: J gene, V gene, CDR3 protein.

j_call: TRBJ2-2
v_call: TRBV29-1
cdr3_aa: CSARPGQSTGELFF

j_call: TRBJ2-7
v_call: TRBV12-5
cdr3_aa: CASGLPAGGRYEQYF

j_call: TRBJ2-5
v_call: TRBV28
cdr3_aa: CASSRTSGVKETQYF

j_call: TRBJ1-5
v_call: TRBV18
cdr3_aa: CASSPREGSGDQPQHF

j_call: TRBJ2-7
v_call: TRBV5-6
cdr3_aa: CASSHGTGDYEQYF

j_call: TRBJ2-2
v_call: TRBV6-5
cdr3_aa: CASKYGNTGELFF

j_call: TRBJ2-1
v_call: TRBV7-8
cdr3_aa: CASSLVSSSGRRYNEQFF

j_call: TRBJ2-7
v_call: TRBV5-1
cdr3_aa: CASSRSGTPYEQYF

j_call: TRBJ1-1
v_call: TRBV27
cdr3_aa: CASSLSPLKKGANTEAFF

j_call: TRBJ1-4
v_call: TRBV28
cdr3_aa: CASSLGQTGKLFF